This entry is about one TCR beta chain. The CDR3 consists of 15 residues. CDR1 and CDR2 (germline): SGHVS, FNYEAQ. Trimming removed 6 bases at V and 6 bases at J, with 20 bases between. The data are from a study of blood T cell repertoires in COVID-19. Followed longitudinally, the Seattle patients had been enrolled during active infection. The repertoire was sequenced with immunoSEQ multiplex PCR; TCRdb's copy has only in-frame clones and lacks some. The table records about 64,000 clones, roughly 85% of them present only once. Sequencing used peripheral blood. The TCR was taken from a woman aged 55-69 years with COVID-19, enrolled during active disease. This chain joins TRBV7-6 and TRBJ1-2; D possibly corresponds to TRBD1 (5 bases). Here the CDR3 DNA reads TGTGCCAGCAGTTATTTTATAGGGGCCGGTCATGGCTACACCTTC. It specifies CASSYFIGAGHGYTF.